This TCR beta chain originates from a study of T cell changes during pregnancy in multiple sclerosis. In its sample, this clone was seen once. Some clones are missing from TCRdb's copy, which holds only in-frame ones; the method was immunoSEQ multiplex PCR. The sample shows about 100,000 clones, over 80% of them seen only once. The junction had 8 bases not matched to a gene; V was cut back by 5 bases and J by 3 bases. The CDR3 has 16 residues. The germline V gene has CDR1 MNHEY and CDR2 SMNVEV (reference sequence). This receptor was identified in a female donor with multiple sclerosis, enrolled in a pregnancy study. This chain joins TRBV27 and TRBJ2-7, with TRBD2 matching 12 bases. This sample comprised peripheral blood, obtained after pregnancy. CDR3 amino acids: CASSPETSGGVYEQYF. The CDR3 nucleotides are TGTGCCAGCAGTCCCGAGACTAGCGGGGGAGTCTACGAGCAGTACTTC.